Shown below are 3 T cell receptor beta chains from a single sample sequenced in a study of T cell clusters in autoimmune cytopenias. TRB was amplified from about 270 ng of peripheral blood genomic DNA per sample. TRB rearrangements were amplified by touch-down multiplex PCR with mixed TRB-A/B primers. TCRdb re-called the multiplex PCR reads and shows each CDR3 protein once, DNA omitted. The sample table includes more than 9,000 distinct CDR3 sequences. The same specimen was also included in a second study, on T cell repertoires in aging, cancer and after chemotherapy.

Material for sequencing was peripheral blood. The receptors were sampled from a human donor in good health.

The rearrangement links TRBV19 to TRBJ2-5; TCRdb's D gene call, TRBD2, goes unchecked for lack of DNA. The CDR3 is 13 amino acids. Germline lookup yields CDR1 LNHDA and CDR2 SQIVND (reference sequence). The CDR3 region is CASSLAGAETQYF.

This clonotype is identified as medium-sized (0.01 to 0.1%) from frequency. V and J are TRBV6-4 and TRBJ2-3; the TCRdb D gene call, TRBD2, has no DNA to confirm it. CDR1 and CDR2 (germline): MRHNA, SNTAGT. The CDR3 consists of 15 residues. CDR3 region: CASSDSSGGADTQYF.

The rearrangement joins TRBV10-3 to TRBJ2-3; the D call from TCRdb, TRBD1, cannot be confirmed without DNA. The germline CDR1 and CDR2 sequences are ENHRY and SYGVKD. This CDR3 contains 14 residues. The CDR3 reads CAIKGAEPTDTQYF.